Given below is one TCR beta chain in context. Other nucleotide sequences from this sample produce the same CDR3. These data are taken from a study of shared T cell receptors in the human thymus. CDR1 is SGHTA and CDR2 is FQGNSA in the germline V gene. This CDR3 has 15 residues. V lost 1 base and J 8 bases, leaving 12 bases between the germline ends. TCRdb keeps only in-frame clones here, not all; method: immunoSEQ multiplex PCR. The sample yields more than 550,000 clones, approximately 85% seen once. These data were likewise used in another study, on human thymus T cells. That report notes: It was healthy Finnish infants having corrective surgery for congenital heart defects who were the donors. Thymic material originated from resections removed in the course of corrective heart surgery. Gene usage (both V and J) appeared biased in thymic and blood repertoires. Unrelated individuals reportedly shared highly overlapping thymic TCR repertoires.

The clonotype was recovered from a girl under three years old with a congenital heart defect. The genes are TRBV7-2 and TRBJ1-6; a weak D match, TRBD1 (5 bases). Sequenced: thymocytes. The CDR3 DNA reads TGTGCCAGCAGCTTAGAGCAGGGAAGGGATTCACCCCTCCACTTT. Its translation is CASSLEQGRDSPLHF.